This T cell receptor beta chain was identified in a study of type 1 regulatory T cells. The overall study: T-allo10 is a Tr1-enriched, alloantigen-specific CD4 T cell product made in vitro.

The study, taken as a whole, reports: Tr1 cells had a more restricted TCR repertoire than non-Tr1 cells.

A single record per CDR3 protein comes from TCRdb applying MiXCR to the reads. The sample lists tens of thousands of distinct CDR3 sequences, around 49% seen once, with about 2% in the top ten. Comment on this clonotype: As yet, its antigen is unknown.

After removal of 10 bases from V and 10 bases from J, the junction contained 9 bases not matched to a gene. Germline V lookup: CDR1 SNHLY, CDR2 FYNNEI. The CDR3 loop spans 12 amino acids. The TCR comes from a human donor in good health. Material: cultured non-Tr1 T cells, either the whole culture or a sorted T cell fraction (not recorded which). The chain links TRBV2 to TRBJ2-5; 10 bases agree with TRBD1. CDR3 residues: CATSRDRGGQYF. The CDR3 DNA sequence: TGTGCCACGTCCCGGGACAGGGGAGGCCAGTACTTC.